These 19 T cell receptor beta chains were all obtained from the same sample, sequenced in a study of cytomegalovirus exposure and HLA in healthy donors. It was with 60 Vbeta and 13 Jbeta primers that the PCR ran. Data came from immunoSEQ multiplex PCR; TCRdb stores just in-frame clones and leaves some out. The data show about 120,000 clones, approximately 17% seen once. Sequenced input: PBMCs. The receptors come from a female donor in good health and CMV-seropositive.

V gene TRBV7-9 combines with J gene TRBJ1-1; D unresolved. CDR1 SEHNR and CDR2 FQNEAQ come from the germline V gene (reference sequence). The CDR3 length is 12 residues. V was cut by 1 base and J by 3 bases, with 3 bases left in between. CDR3 bases: TGTGCCAGCAGCTTAGTAGACACTGAAGCTTTCTTT. Translated, it gives CASSLVDTEAFF.

For the CDR3, the DNA is TGTGCCAGCAGGGGAGCAGGGGGGACCTATAATTCACCCCTCCACTTT. Translated, it gives CASRGAGGTYNSPLHF. V usage is TRBV7-8 and J usage is TRBJ1-6, with 7 bases identical to TRBD1. Germline loops: CDR1 SGHVS, CDR2 FQNEAQ. The J segment lost 2 bases and the V segment lost 6 bases, leaving 7 bases of the junction unmatched. There are 16 residues in the CDR3.

Only a few counts were recorded for this clone. The rearrangement joins TRBV4-1 to TRBJ2-7, with D possibly being TRBD1 (6 bases). Trimming pared 2 bases from V and 5 bases from J, leaving 19 bases between. The germline V gene has CDR1 MGHRA and CDR2 YSYEKL. The CDR3 contains 16 residues. Written as DNA, the CDR3 is TGCGCCAGCAGCCAATATGACCAAAGAGGGGGTAACGAGCAGTACTTC. Translation gives CASSQYDQRGGNEQYF.

This chain connects TRBV7-6 to TRBJ2-7; 11 nucleotides agree with TRBD1. Germline V gene data show CDR1 as SGHVS and CDR2 as FNYEAQ. V dropped 5 bases and J dropped 3; count of bases not matched to a gene: 9. The CDR3 is 16 residues long. CDR3 amino acids: CASSQLGGTGGYEQYF. The CDR3 nucleotides read TGTGCCAGCAGCCAGCTTGGGGGGACAGGGGGCTACGAGCAGTACTTC.

This clone was counted between two and nine times. The chain combines TRBV19 with TRBJ2-2; D call uncertain. Germline CDR1 and CDR2: LNHDA and SQIVND (reference sequence). V lost 6 bases, J lost 5 bases, and 16 bases lay in between. This CDR3 contains 15 residues. The DNA of the CDR3 is TGTGCCAGTAGCCAACCCGCAGCGCAAACCGGGGAGCTGTTTTTT. It specifies CASSQPAAQTGELFF.

The chain has TRBV12-5 and TRBJ2-3; weak D call: TRBD2 (6 bases). V was clipped by 0 bases and J by 0 bases, with 16 bases between them. The CDR3 runs to 18 residues. Germline CDR1 LGHNT, CDR2 FRNRAP. CDR3 sequence: CASGLVRELAGSTDTQYF. The DNA for the CDR3 is TGTGCTAGTGGTTTGGTACGCGAGTTGGCGGGGAGCACAGATACGCAGTATTTT.

This clone turned up a few times. The chain carries TRBV2 and TRBJ2-7; D possibly corresponds to TRBD1 (5 bases). Germline CDR1 is SNHLY and CDR2 is FYNNEI. The CDR3 sequence is 13 residues long. The V end lost 8 bases, the J end lost 3 bases, and 14 bases lay between the germline ends. This CDR3 is CASQRAGIYEQYF. DNA for the CDR3: TGTGCCAGCCAAAGGGCAGGGATCTACGAGCAGTACTTC.

The chain uses TRBV7-9 and TRBJ1-4; 7 bases fit TRBD1. Germline-derived CDR1 and CDR2 are SEHNR and FQNEAQ (reference sequence). The CDR3 covers 15 residues. With 5 bases clipped from V and 3 bases from J, the junction kept 6 bases outside the gene matches. CDR3 sequence: CASSANRGSNEKLFF. CDR3 coding DNA: TGTGCCAGCAGCGCTAACAGGGGATCTAATGAAAAACTGTTTTTT.

This clone was seen a handful of times. V is TRBV19 and J is TRBJ2-1, with 7 bases fitting TRBD1. V gave up 6 bases and J gave up 5 bases; unmatched junction bases: 10. The CDR3 is 15 residues long. Germline CDR1 and CDR2: LNHDA and SQIVND (reference sequence). CDR3 sequence reads: CASSRTGGGNNEQFF. In DNA form, the CDR3 reads TGTGCCAGTAGCCGGACAGGTGGCGGTAACAATGAGCAGTTCTTC.

This clone was counted only a few times. The chain combines TRBV19 with TRBJ2-2; weak D call: TRBD2 (5 bases). The CDR3 runs to 15 residues. The ends were cut back, 5 bases at V and 8 bases at J, with 18 bases in the middle. Germline V gene sequence: CDR1 LNHDA, CDR2 SQIVND (reference sequence). DNA of the CDR3: TGTGCCAGTAGTTTGGTGTCGGCTAGACTAGGGGAGCTGTTTTTT. Translation gives CASSLVSARLGELFF. Combining the CDR3 with reference TRBV19 and TRBJ2-2 gives the whole variable domain DGGITQSPKYLFRKEGQNVTLSCEQNLNHDAMYWYRQDPGQGLRLIYYSQIVNDFQKGDIAEGYSVSREKKESFPLTVTSAQKNPTAFYLCASSLVSARLGELFFGEGSRLTVL.

This clone was observed a few times. This chain connects TRBV29-1 to TRBJ2-3, with D possibly TRBD1 on 5 matching bases. CDR3 length: 15 residues. With 1 base removed from V and 1 base from J, the gap between germline ends came to 12 bases. The germline V gene encodes CDR1 SQVTM and CDR2 ANQGSEA. CDR3 sequence (DNA): TGCAGCGTTGAAGGCTTCGGACACCGCACAGATACGCAGTATTTT. It codes for CSVEGFGHRTDTQYF.

The chain employs TRBV2 and TRBJ2-6; D gene ambiguous. The germline gives CDR1 SNHLY, CDR2 FYNNEI. V was shortened by 5 bases and J by 0 bases, with 8 bases between the two germline ends. The CDR3 extends over 15 amino acids. CDR3 residues: CASSKTGSGANVLTF. CDR3 nucleotides: TGTGCCAGCAGTAAGACGGGCTCTGGGGCCAACGTCCTGACTTTC.

The gene calls are TRBV28 and TRBJ2-5, with D hard to call. The V gene's germline CDR1 is MDHEN and CDR2 SYDVKM. The CDR3 extends over 11 amino acids. Trimming stripped 3 bases from V and 6 bases from J, with 5 bases between. This chain's CDR3 is CASSFKKTQYF. CDR3 nucleotide sequence: TGTGCCAGCAGTTTTAAAAAGACCCAGTACTTC.

The gene calls are TRBV21-1 and TRBJ1-6. TRBV21-1 is reported as a pseudogene. The CDR3 is 17 residues long. The CDR3 region is CASTETGVSSYNSPLHF. DNA for the CDR3: TGTGCCAGCACCGAAACGGGGGTGAGCTCCTATAATTCACCCCTCCACTTT.

This clone was seen a few times. CDR3 residues: CASSVAPKSAGELFF. CDR3 bases: TGTGCCAGCAGCGTAGCCCCAAAGTCGGCCGGGGAGCTGTTTTTT. V gene TRBV9 combines with J gene TRBJ2-2; D call uncertain. V was trimmed by 0 bases and J by 6 bases, leaving 12 bases between them. The germline V gene has CDR1 SGDLS and CDR2 YYNGEE. The CDR3 consists of 15 residues.

The rearrangement joins TRBV25-1 to TRBJ2-7; 9 bases map to TRBD1. The CDR3 contains 15 residues. V dropped 5 bases and J dropped 7; count of bases not matched to a gene: 12. Germline CDR1 MGHDK, CDR2 SYGVNS. The CDR3 DNA sequence: TGTGCCAGCAGTTCCTACGGGACAGGGTTTTTAGAGCAGTACTTC. This translates into CASSSYGTGFLEQYF.

The chain couples TRBV7-9 to TRBJ1-4; D gene ambiguous. The CDR3 contains 14 residues. Trimming cost V 2 bases and J 4 bases, with 8 bases left between them. CDR1 and CDR2 (germline): SEHNR, FQNEAQ (reference sequence). The CDR3, as DNA: TGTGCCAGCAGCTTAATGGCCTTTAATGAAAAACTGTTTTTT. Protein sequence: CASSLMAFNEKLFF.

This clone was seen more than once but under ten times. The chain carries TRBV5-6 and TRBJ1-5; D is possibly TRBD1 (6 bases). Per the germline V gene, CDR1 is SGHDT and CDR2 is YYEEEE. This CDR3 contains 16 residues. Trimming removed 3 bases from V and 0 bases from J, with 13 bases in between. CDR3 loop: CASSWRGGNSNQPQHF. CDR3 nucleotides: TGTGCCAGCAGCTGGAGGGGGGGAAATAGCAATCAGCCCCAGCATTTT.

V is TRBV5-4 and J is TRBJ1-2; D is uncertain. The germline gives CDR1 SGHNT, CDR2 YYREEE (reference sequence). There are 12 residues in the CDR3. Trimming stripped 4 bases from V and 7 bases from J, with 11 bases between. CDR3 loop: CASSPWGGGYTF. CDR3 in DNA: TGTGCCAGCAGCCCCTGGGGAGGTGGCTACACCTTC. Filled out from reference TRBV5-4 and TRBJ1-2, the complete variable domain reads ETGVTQSPTHLIKTRGQQVTLRCSSQSGHNTVSWYQQALGQGPQFIFQYYREEENGRGNFPPRFSGLQFPNYSSELNVNALELDDSALYLCASSPWGGGYTFGSGTRLTVV.